Below, 19 T cell receptor beta chains from the same sample are listed, as sequenced in a study of Ad26.COV2.S vaccination and SARS-CoV-2 variants. Method: immunoSEQ multiplex PCR; TCRdb's copy keeps in-frame clones and lacks some. This sample yields about 400,000 clones, of which 89% are seen a single time; around 2% belongs to the top ten. Specified treatment: around 19 received Ad26.COV2.S at low or high dose, single or two shots; five or six received placebo; per-sample allocation not given. Sample collection was performed on day 63 after the first vaccine or placebo injection. The material was peripheral blood, obtained in a trial of Ad26.COV2.S vaccine versus placebo. Receptors originate from a person aged 18-60 years who received the Ad26.COV2.S COVID-19 vaccine or a placebo.

The genes are TRBV3-1 (or the pseudogene TRBV3-2) and TRBJ2-7; D is tentatively TRBD1 or TRBD2 (7 bases each). The length of the CDR3 is 16 residues. V was clipped by 5 bases and J by 3 bases, with 20 bases between them. Germline CDR1 reads LGHDT; CDR2 reads YNNKEL (reference sequence). The CDR3 DNA is TGTGCCAGCAGCTCAAGCAAACCAGGGGGGGACTACGAGCAGTACTTC. Translating it yields CASSSSKPGGDYEQYF.

V is TRBV4-3 and J is TRBJ2-3, with TRBD2 identical over 7 bases. The CDR3 is made up of 14 amino acids. CDR1 and CDR2 (germline): LGHNA, YSLEER. The J segment lost 3 bases and the V segment lost 4 bases, leaving 4 bases of the junction unmatched. CDR3 residues: CASSRAAGTDTQYF. Written as DNA, the CDR3 is TGCGCCAGCAGCCGGGCAGCGGGAACAGATACGCAGTATTTT.

The chain employs TRBV28 and TRBJ1-2; TRBD1 might be the D (6 bases). Looked up from germline, CDR1 is MDHEN and CDR2 is SYDVKM. There are 12 residues in the CDR3. The ends were cut back, 8 bases at V and 3 bases at J, with 10 bases in the middle. The chain's CDR3 is CASQTGHYGYTF. In DNA form, the CDR3 reads TGTGCCAGCCAAACAGGGCACTATGGCTACACCTTC.

J is TRBJ1-4 and V is TRBV7-9; no clear D. The germline V and J ends were trimmed by 1 base and 7 bases, with 13 bases remaining between them. The CDR3 is 15 amino acids. Germline lookup yields CDR1 SEHNR and CDR2 FQNEAQ (reference sequence). DNA for the CDR3: TGTGCCAGCAGCTTAGGCGCTCAGCTGGCTGAAAAACTGTTTTTT. Residues: CASSLGAQLAEKLFF.

This clone was counted between two and nine times. This chain connects TRBV24-1 to TRBJ2-7; 8 positions match TRBD2. Germline values: CDR1 KGHDR, CDR2 SFDVKD. The ends lost 5 bases at V and 5 bases at J; junction bases unmatched: 7. CDR3 length equals 14 residues. The CDR3 loop reads CATSGGSGTNEQYF. The CDR3 region has the DNA TGTGCCACCAGTGGGGGTAGCGGGACCAACGAGCAGTACTTC.

V and J are TRBV7-8 and TRBJ1-1, with D maybe TRBD1 (6 bases). The CDR3 is 21 residues long. The V and J ends lost 3 bases and 0 bases respectively, with 29 bases between them. Per germline, CDR1 SGHVS and CDR2 FQNEAQ. For the CDR3, the DNA is TGTGCCAGCAGCTTTTTCATCACACGCACACAGGGAGCGAGCATGAACACTGAAGCTTTCTTT. Its protein product is CASSFFITRTQGASMNTEAFF. Variable domain in full (rest from reference TRBV7-8 and TRBJ1-1): GAGVSQSPRYKVAKRGQDVALRCDPISGHVSLFWYQQALGQGPEFLTYFQNEAQLDKSGLPSDRFFAERPEGSVSTLKIQRTQQEDSAVYLCASSFFITRTQGASMNTEAFFGQGTRLTVV.

The V and J genes are TRBV9 and TRBJ2-1; 7 bases match TRBD2. Germline V CDR1 and CDR2: SGDLS, YYNGEE. After removal of 0 bases from V and 4 bases from J, the junction contained 4 bases not matched to a gene. The CDR3 is made up of 15 amino acids. For the CDR3, the DNA is TGTGCCAGCAGCGTAGAGGGACTACCATACAATGAGCAGTTCTTC. Its protein product is CASSVEGLPYNEQFF.

This chain connects TRBV25-1 to TRBJ1-1; D gene ambiguous. CDR1 and CDR2 from the germline V gene are MGHDK and SYGVNS. The V end was cut by 1 base, the J end by 3 bases, with 9 bases between. The CDR3 is 14 amino acids. CDR3 protein: CASSELHGHTEAFF. CDR3 nucleotides: TGTGCCAGCAGTGAATTGCATGGGCACACTGAAGCTTTCTTT.

The chain has TRBV6-5 and TRBJ1-6, with a tentative D call TRBD1 (5 bases). V was pared by 6 bases and J by 7 bases, with 10 bases between. Germline-derived CDR1 and CDR2 are MNHEY and SVGAGI. The CDR3 length is 13 residues. CDR3 bases: TGTGCCAGCAGCCCGGGGCCGAATTCACCCCTCCACTTT. This translates into CASSPGPNSPLHF.

V is TRBV27 and J is TRBJ2-7; 16 bases line up with TRBD2. Germline V gene lookup returns CDR1 MNHEY and CDR2 SMNVEV (reference sequence). V gave up 5 bases and J gave up 4 bases; unmatched junction bases: 8. The CDR3 is made up of 17 amino acids. The CDR3: CASSPEGLAGGRYEQYF. The CDR3 DNA sequence: TGTGCCAGCAGTCCCGAGGGACTAGCGGGAGGGAGGTACGAGCAGTACTTC.

V usage is TRBV4-2 and J usage is TRBJ2-5; D is possibly TRBD1 (6 bases). The length of the CDR3 is 16 residues. Trimming removed 3 bases at V and 1 base at J, with 15 bases between. The germline gives CDR1 LGHNA, CDR2 YNFKEQ. CDR3 sequence reads: CASSHFRGTSQETQYF. CDR3 bases: TGTGCCAGCAGCCACTTTAGGGGGACAAGCCAAGAGACCCAGTACTTC.

This chain joins TRBV11-2 and TRBJ1-5; no definite D call. Trimming cost V 3 bases and J 2 bases, with 17 bases left between them. The CDR3 contains 17 residues. CDR1 and CDR2 from the germline V gene are SGHAT and FQNNGV. The DNA of the CDR3 is TGTGCCAGCAGCTTCGGGAGCCCTATAGCCGGCAATCAGCCCCAGCATTTT. It translates to CASSFGSPIAGNQPQHF.

The V gene is TRBV29-1, the J gene TRBJ1-1, with D possibly matching TRBD1 (5 bases). Trimming took 4 bases from V and 6 from J, leaving 18 bases between them. CDR1 and CDR2 from the germline V gene are SQVTM and ANQGSEA. This CDR3 spans 14 amino acids. CDR3 in DNA: TGCAGCGTTGGAGTCCCAGGGTCCCAGCCTGAAGCTTTCTTT. This encodes CSVGVPGSQPEAFF.

The V and J genes are TRBV24-1 and TRBJ2-1; tentative D call: TRBD2 (6 bases). This CDR3 contains 16 residues. V lost 4 bases to trimming and J lost 7 bases, with 19 bases between them. Germline CDR1 reads KGHDR; CDR2 reads SFDVKD. CDR3 DNA sequence: TGTGCCACCAGTGAAAGCGGAGCTTTGGGGGGTAATGAGCAGTTCTTC. This gives the protein CATSESGALGGNEQFF.

For this clone: Distinct nucleotide sequences in the sample also encode this CDR3. The V call is TRBV18, the J call TRBJ1-1; D may be TRBD1 (5 bases). Trimming left V 6 bases short and J 3 bases short, with 11 bases between. The CDR3 has 13 amino acids. Germline assignment: CDR1 KGHSH and CDR2 LQKENI. The CDR3 reads CASSLAGYTEAFF. CDR3 bases: TGTGCCAGCTCCCTGGCAGGGTACACTGAAGCTTTCTTT.

The CDR3 sequence is CASSDRNRGWAEAFF. The CDR3 DNA reads TGCGCCAGCAGCGACCGGAACAGGGGCTGGGCTGAAGCTTTCTTT. J is TRBJ1-1 and V is TRBV5-1, with TRBD1 matching over 7 bases. CDR1 is SGHRS, CDR2 YFSETQ, per germline. This CDR3 spans 15 amino acids. V shed 4 bases and J 6 bases; nucleotides not matched to a gene: 12.

The chain joins TRBV11-3 to TRBJ2-1; maybe TRBD1 (5 bases). Germline V gene sequence: CDR1 SGHNT, CDR2 YENEEA. The CDR3 loop spans 15 amino acids. Trimming took off 5 bases at V and 0 bases at J, with 11 bases between the two ends. The CDR3 bases are TGTGCCAGCAGCCGACGACAGAGCTCCTACAATGAGCAGTTCTTC. Translating it yields CASSRRQSSYNEQFF.

This clone was seen only a few times. CDR3 region: CASSLGAPGGAGNTIYF. Written as DNA, the CDR3 is TGTGCCAGCAGCTTAGGGGCGCCGGGAGGGGCCGGAAACACCATATATTTT. The chain employs TRBV5-4 and TRBJ1-3; a weak D match, TRBD1 (5 bases). The CDR3 length is 17 residues. Germline V gene data show CDR1 as SGHNT and CDR2 as YYREEE (reference sequence). V was trimmed by 2 bases and J by 4 bases, leaving 19 bases between them.

V gene TRBV6-1 combines with J gene TRBJ1-4; tentatively, D is TRBD1 (5 bases). Germline values: CDR1 MNHNS, CDR2 SASEGT. This CDR3 spans 13 amino acids. Trimming took 3 bases from V and 6 from J, leaving 8 bases between them. CDR3 DNA sequence: TGTGCCAGCAGTGACAGGGCGGATGAAAAACTGTTTTTT. Translated, it gives CASSDRADEKLFF.